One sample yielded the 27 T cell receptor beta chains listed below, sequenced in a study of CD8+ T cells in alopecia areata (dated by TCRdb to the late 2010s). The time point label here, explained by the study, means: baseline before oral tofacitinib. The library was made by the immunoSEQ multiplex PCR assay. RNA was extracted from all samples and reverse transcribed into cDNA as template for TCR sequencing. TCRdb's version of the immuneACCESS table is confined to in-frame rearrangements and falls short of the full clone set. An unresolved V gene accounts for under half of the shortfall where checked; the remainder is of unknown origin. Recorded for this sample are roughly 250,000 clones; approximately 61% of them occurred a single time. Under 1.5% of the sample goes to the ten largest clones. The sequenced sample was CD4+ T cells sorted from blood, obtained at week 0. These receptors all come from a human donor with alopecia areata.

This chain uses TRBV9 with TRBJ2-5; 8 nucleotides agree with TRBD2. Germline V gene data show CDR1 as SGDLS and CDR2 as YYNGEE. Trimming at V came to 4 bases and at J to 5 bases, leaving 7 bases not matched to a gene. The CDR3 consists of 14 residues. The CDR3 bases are TGTGCCAGCAGCTCCAGCGGGGGTTGGGAGACCCAGTACTTC. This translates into CASSSSGGWETQYF.

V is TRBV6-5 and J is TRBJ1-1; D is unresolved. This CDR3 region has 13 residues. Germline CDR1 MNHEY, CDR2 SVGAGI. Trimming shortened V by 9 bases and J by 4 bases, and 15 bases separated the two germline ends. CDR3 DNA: TGTGCCAGTAGCCGCGTTCGGGGCACTGAAGCTTTCTTT. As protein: CASSRVRGTEAFF.

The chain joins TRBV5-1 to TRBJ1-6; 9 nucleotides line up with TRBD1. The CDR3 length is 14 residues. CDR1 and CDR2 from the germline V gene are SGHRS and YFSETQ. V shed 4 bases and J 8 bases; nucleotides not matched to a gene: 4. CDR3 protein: CASSRDREDSPLHF. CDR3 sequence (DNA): TGCGCCAGCAGCCGGGACAGGGAGGATTCACCCCTCCACTTT.

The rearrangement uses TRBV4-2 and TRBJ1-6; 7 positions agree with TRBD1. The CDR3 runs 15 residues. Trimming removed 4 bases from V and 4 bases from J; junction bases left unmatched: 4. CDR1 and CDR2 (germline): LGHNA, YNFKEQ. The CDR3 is CASSPTGDYNSPLHF. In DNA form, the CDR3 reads TGTGCCAGCAGCCCAACAGGGGATTATAATTCACCCCTCCACTTT.

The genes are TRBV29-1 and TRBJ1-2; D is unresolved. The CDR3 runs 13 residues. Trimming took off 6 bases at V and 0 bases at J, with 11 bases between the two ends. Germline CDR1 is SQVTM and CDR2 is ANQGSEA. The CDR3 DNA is TGCAGCGTGGCTTGGGGAGCTAACTATGGCTACACCTTC. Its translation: CSVAWGANYGYTF.

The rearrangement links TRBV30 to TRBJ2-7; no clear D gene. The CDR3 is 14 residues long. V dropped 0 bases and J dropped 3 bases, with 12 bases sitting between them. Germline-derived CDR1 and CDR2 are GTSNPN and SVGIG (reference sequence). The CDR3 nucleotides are TGTGCCTGGAGTGTAAGGTCGGGCCGCTACGAGCAGTACTTC. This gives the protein CAWSVRSGRYEQYF.

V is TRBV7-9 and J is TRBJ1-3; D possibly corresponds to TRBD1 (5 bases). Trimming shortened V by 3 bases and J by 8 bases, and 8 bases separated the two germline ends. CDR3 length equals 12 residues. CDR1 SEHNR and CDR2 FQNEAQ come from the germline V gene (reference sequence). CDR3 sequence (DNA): TGTGCCAGCAGCTTCAGCAGGGACACCATATATTTT. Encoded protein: CASSFSRDTIYF.

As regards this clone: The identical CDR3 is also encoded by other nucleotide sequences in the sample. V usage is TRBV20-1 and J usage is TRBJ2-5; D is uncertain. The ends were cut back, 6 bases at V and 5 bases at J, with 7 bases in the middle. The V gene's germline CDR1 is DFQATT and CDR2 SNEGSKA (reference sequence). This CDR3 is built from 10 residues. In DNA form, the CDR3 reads TGCAGTGCAAGGGTGGAGACCCAGTACTTC. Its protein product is CSARVETQYF.

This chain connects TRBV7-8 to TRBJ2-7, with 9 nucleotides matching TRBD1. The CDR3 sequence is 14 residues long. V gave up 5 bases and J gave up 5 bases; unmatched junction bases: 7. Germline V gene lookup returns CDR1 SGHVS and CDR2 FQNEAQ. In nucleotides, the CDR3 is TGTGCCAGCAGCCTCGGACAGGGGTTCCACGAGCAGTACTTC. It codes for CASSLGQGFHEQYF.

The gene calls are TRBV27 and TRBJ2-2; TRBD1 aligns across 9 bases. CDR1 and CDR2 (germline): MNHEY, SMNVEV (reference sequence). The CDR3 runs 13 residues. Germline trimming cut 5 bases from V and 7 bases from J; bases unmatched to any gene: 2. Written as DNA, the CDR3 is TGTGCCAGCAGTAACAGGGGGCACGGGGAGCTGTTTTTT. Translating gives CASSNRGHGELFF.

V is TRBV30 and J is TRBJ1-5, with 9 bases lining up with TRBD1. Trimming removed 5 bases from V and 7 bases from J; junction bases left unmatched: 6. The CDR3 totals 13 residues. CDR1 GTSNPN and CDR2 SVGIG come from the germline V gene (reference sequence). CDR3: CAWGTGRGQPQHF. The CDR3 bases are TGTGCCTGGGGGACAGGGCGGGGACAGCCCCAGCATTTT.

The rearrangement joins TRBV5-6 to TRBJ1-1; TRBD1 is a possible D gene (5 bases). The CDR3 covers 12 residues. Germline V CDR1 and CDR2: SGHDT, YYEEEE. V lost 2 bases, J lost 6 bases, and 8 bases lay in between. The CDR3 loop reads CASSFRDAEAFF. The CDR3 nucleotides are TGTGCCAGCAGCTTCAGGGATGCTGAAGCTTTCTTT.

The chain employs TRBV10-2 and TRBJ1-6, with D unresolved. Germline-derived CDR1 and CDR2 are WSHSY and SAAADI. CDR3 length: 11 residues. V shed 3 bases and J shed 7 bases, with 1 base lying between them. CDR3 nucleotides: TGCGCCAGCAGTGAAAATTCACCCCTCCACTTT. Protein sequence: CASSENSPLHF.

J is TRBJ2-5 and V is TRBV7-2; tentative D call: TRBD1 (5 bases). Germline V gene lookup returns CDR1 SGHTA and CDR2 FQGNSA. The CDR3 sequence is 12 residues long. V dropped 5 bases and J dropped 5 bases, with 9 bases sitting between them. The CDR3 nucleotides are TGTGCCAGCAGCAGGGGCTGGGAGACCCAGTACTTC. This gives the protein CASSRGWETQYF. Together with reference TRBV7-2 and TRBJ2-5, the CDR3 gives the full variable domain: GAGVSQSPSNKVTEKGKDVELRCDPISGHTALYWYRQSLGQGLEFLIYFQGNSAPDKSGLPSDRFSAERTGGSVSTLTIQRTQQEDSAVYLCASSRGWETQYFGPGTRLLVL.

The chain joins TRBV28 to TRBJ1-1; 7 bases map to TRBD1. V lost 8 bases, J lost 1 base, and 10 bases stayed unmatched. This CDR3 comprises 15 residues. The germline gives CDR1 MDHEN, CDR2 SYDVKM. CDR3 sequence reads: CASYSDRAPNTEAFF. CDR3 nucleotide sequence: TGTGCCAGCTATTCTGACAGGGCTCCGAACACTGAAGCTTTCTTT.

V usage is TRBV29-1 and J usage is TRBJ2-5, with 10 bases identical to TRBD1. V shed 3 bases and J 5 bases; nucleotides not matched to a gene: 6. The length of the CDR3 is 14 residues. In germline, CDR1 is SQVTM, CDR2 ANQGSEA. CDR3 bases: TGCAGCGTTGACCAGACAGGGGGCTCGGAGACCCAGTACTTC. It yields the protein CSVDQTGGSETQYF. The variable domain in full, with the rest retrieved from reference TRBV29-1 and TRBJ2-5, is SAVISQKPSRDICQRGTSLTIQCQVDSQVTMMFWYRQQPGQSLTLIATANQGSEATYESGFVIDKFPISRPNLTFSTLTVSNMSPEDSSIYLCSVDQTGGSETQYFGPGTRLLVL.

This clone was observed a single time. CDR3 coding DNA: TGTGCCTGGAGTCGGACTAGCGGGGAAGAGACCCAGTACTTC. Translating gives CAWSRTSGEETQYF. This chain joins TRBV30 and TRBJ2-5; 12 bases match TRBD2. The J segment lost 3 bases and the V segment lost 2 bases, leaving 1 base of the junction unmatched. This CDR3 is 14 amino acids long. Germline lookup yields CDR1 GTSNPN and CDR2 SVGIG (reference sequence).

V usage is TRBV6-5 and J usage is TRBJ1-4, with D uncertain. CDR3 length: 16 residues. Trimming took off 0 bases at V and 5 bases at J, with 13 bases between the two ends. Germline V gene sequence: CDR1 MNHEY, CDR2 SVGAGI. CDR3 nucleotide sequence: TGTGCCAGCAGTTACTCGACGGTACTTAAGAATGAAAAACTGTTTTTT. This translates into CASSYSTVLKNEKLFF.

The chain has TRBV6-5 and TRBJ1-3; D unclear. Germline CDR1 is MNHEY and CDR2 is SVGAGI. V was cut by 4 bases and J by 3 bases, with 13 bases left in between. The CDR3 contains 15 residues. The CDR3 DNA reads TGTGCCAGCAGTTTCTCCACCGTGGGTGGAAACACCATATATTTT. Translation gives CASSFSTVGGNTIYF.

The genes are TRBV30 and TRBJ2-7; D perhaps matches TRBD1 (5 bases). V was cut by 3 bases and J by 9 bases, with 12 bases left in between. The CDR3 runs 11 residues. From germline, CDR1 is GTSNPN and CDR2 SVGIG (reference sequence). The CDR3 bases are TGTGCCTGGAGCCGGACACGCGGGCAGTACTTC. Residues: CAWSRTRGQYF.

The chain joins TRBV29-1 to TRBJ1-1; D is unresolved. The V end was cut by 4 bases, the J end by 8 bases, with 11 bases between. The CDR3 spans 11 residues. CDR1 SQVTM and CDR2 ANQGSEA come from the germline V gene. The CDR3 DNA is TGCAGCGTTGTCTCGGCGAAAGAAGCTTTCTTT. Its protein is CSVVSAKEAFF.

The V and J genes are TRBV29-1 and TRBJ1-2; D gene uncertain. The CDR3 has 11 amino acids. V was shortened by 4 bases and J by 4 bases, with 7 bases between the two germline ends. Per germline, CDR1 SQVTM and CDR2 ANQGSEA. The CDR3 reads CSVVAGYGYTF. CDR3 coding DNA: TGCAGCGTTGTGGCAGGCTATGGCTACACCTTC.

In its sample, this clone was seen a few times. CDR3 coding DNA: TGTGCCAGCAGCTCGCGGGAGCTCCTAGGCGAGCAGTACTTC. This encodes CASSSRELLGEQYF. The genes are TRBV5-4 and TRBJ2-7, with TRBD2 matching over 7 bases. V shed 3 bases and J 6 bases; nucleotides not matched to a gene: 9. The CDR3 is 14 residues long. Germline-derived CDR1 and CDR2 are SGHNT and YYREEE (reference sequence). Drawing the rest from reference TRBV5-4 and TRBJ2-7, the complete variable domain is ETGVTQSPTHLIKTRGQQVTLRCSSQSGHNTVSWYQQALGQGPQFIFQYYREEENGRGNFPPRFSGLQFPNYSSELNVNALELDDSALYLCASSSRELLGEQYFGPGTRLTVT.

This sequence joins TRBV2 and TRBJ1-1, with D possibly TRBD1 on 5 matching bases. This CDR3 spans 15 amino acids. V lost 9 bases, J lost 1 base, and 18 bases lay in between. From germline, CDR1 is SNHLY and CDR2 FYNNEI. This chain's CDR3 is CARTSGGFGNTEAFF. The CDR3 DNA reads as TGTGCCAGGACCTCCGGGGGATTCGGGAACACTGAAGCTTTCTTT.

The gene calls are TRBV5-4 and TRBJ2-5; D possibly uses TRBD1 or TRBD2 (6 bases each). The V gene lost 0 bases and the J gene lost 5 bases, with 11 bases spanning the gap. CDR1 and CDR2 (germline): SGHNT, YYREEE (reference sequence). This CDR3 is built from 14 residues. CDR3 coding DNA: TGTGCCAGCAGCTTGGTCGGGGGCGGTGAGACCCAGTACTTC. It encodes CASSLVGGGETQYF.

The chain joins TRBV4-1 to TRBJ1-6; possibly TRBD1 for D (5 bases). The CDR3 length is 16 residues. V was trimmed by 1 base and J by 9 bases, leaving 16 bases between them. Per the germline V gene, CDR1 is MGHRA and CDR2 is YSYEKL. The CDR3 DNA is TGCGCCAGCAGCCAAGGGGGCGGGGCTAGCGGTTCACCCCTCCACTTT. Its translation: CASSQGGGASGSPLHF.

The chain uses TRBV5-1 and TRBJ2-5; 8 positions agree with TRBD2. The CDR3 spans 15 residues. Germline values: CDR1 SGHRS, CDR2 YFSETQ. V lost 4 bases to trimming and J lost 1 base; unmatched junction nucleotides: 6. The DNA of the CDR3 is TGCGCCAGCAGCCGCGGGGGGCTGAGCCAAGAGACCCAGTACTTC. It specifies CASSRGGLSQETQYF.